A single sample gave rise to the 28 T cell receptor beta chains below, sequenced in a study of CD8+ T cells in alopecia areata (dated by TCRdb to about 2018). The method was the immunoSEQ multiplex PCR assay. To provide template for TCR sequencing, every sample had RNA extracted and reverse transcribed into cDNA. TCRdb provides this immuneACCESS table in a form limited to in-frame rearrangements. Some clones are lacking; in checked studies, under half of them reflect an unresolved V gene, and why the rest are absent is not known. This sample has over 100,000 clones in its table, and about 50% of those were observed once. Clones ranked in the top ten supply around 0.44% of the sample. The intended sense of this specimen's time point label: around 4 weeks on oral tofacitinib. The sample's treatment or condition, from its label and the paper: oral pan-JAK inhibitor, 5-10 mg twice daily. The input for sequencing was CD4+ T cells sorted from blood, taken at week 4, from a patient treated with tofacitinib. These receptors came from a human donor with alopecia areata.

This clone has a handful of counts. This chain joins TRBV6-6 and TRBJ2-7; D remains unclear. Germline values: CDR1 MNHNY, CDR2 SVGAGI (reference sequence). Deletions cut 4 bases from V and 1 base from J, with 11 bases between. This CDR3 spans 14 amino acids. This chain's CDR3 is CASSSETVSYEQYF. The DNA for the CDR3 is TGTGCCAGCAGTTCAGAGACTGTTTCCTACGAGCAGTACTTC.

The J gene is TRBJ2-7, the V gene TRBV6-6; D perhaps matches TRBD1 (6 bases). The CDR3 has 12 amino acids. With 2 bases removed from V and 4 bases from J, the gap between germline ends came to 6 bases. Per the germline V gene, CDR1 is MNHNY and CDR2 is SVGAGI (reference sequence). The CDR3 DNA sequence: TGTGCCAGCAGTTACACAGGGTACGAGCAGTACTTC. Translation gives CASSYTGYEQYF.

The J gene is TRBJ2-3, the V gene TRBV18; 7 positions match TRBD1. This CDR3 spans 15 amino acids. V lost 6 bases, J lost 0 bases, and 6 bases stayed unmatched. Germline V gives CDR1 KGHSH, CDR2 LQKENI. CDR3 in amino acids: CASSRTGVSTDTQYF. The DNA of the CDR3 is TGTGCCAGCTCTCGTACAGGGGTCAGCACAGATACGCAGTATTTT.

This clone showed up just a few times. The chain is built from TRBV19 and TRBJ1-5; D is unclear. V was shortened by 4 bases and J by 0 bases, with 7 bases between the two germline ends. Germline CDR1 LNHDA, CDR2 SQIVND (reference sequence). The CDR3 runs 14 residues. The CDR3 here is CASSNWISNQPQHF. CDR3 nucleotides: TGTGCCAGTAGTAATTGGATTAGCAATCAGCCCCAGCATTTT.

CDR3 protein: CASSIGGRGRGTQYF. CDR3 nucleotides: TGTGCCAGTAGTATAGGAGGACGGGGACGGGGTACGCAGTATTTT. This chain connects TRBV19 to TRBJ2-3; D assignment may be TRBD1 or TRBD2 (5 bases each). The germline V gene encodes CDR1 LNHDA and CDR2 SQIVND (reference sequence). Trimming took 1 base from V and 8 from J, leaving 16 bases between them. CDR3 length: 15 amino acids. Combining the CDR3 with reference TRBV19 and TRBJ2-3 gives the whole variable domain DGGITQSPKYLFRKEGQNVTLSCEQNLNHDAMYWYRQDPGQGLRLIYYSQIVNDFQKGDIAEGYSVSREKKESFPLTVTSAQKNPTAFYLCASSIGGRGRGTQYFGPGTRLTVL.

The rearrangement links TRBV29-1 to TRBJ1-3; D gene ambiguous. Germline values: CDR1 SQVTM, CDR2 ANQGSEA. This CDR3 is built from 13 residues. V was trimmed by 4 bases and J by 3 bases, leaving 10 bases between them. CDR3: CSVGSVFGNTIYF. The CDR3 bases are TGCAGCGTTGGGTCGGTCTTTGGAAACACCATATATTTT.

The J gene is TRBJ1-1, the V gene TRBV29-1; perhaps TRBD1 as D (5 bases). The CDR3 consists of 11 residues. CDR1 and CDR2 from the germline V gene are SQVTM and ANQGSEA. V lost 7 bases, J lost 1 base, and 7 bases lay in between. The CDR3, as DNA: TGCAGCGCCCAGGGGAACACTGAAGCTTTCTTT. It codes for CSAQGNTEAFF.

The chain employs TRBV5-1 and TRBJ2-1; TRBD2 matches at 10 bases. V trimming: 4 bases; J trimming: 0 bases; junction bases outside the gene matches: 4. This CDR3 region has 16 residues. Germline V gene sequence: CDR1 SGHRS, CDR2 YFSETQ. The CDR3 is CASSTAGGTSYNEQFF. CDR3 sequence (DNA): TGCGCCAGCAGCACAGCGGGAGGGACCTCCTACAATGAGCAGTTCTTC.

This clone was seen only a few times. This chain uses TRBV5-1 with TRBJ2-3; TRBD1 agrees at 7 bases. Germline loops: CDR1 SGHRS, CDR2 YFSETQ. The CDR3 covers 14 residues. The V and J ends lost 2 bases and 2 bases, in that order; junction bases with no gene match: 2. The CDR3 spells CASSFGQVTDTQYF. The CDR3 nucleotides are TGCGCCAGCAGCTTCGGACAGGTCACAGATACGCAGTATTTT.

The rearrangement links TRBV5-1 to TRBJ2-7, with D possibly matching TRBD1 (5 bases). The CDR3 covers 12 residues. Germline-derived CDR1 and CDR2 are SGHRS and YFSETQ. With 7 bases removed from V and 7 bases from J, the gap between germline ends came to 15 bases. As DNA, the CDR3 is TGCGCCAGCCTCGACAGCGTCGGGGAGCAGTACTTC. Protein product: CASLDSVGEQYF.

The V and J genes are TRBV4-2 and TRBJ1-1, with 9 bases aligning to TRBD1. In germline, CDR1 is LGHNA, CDR2 YNFKEQ. This CDR3 region has 15 residues. Trimming cost V 0 bases and J 5 bases; bases outside gene matches: 4. This CDR3 reads CASSQEQGAMTEAFF. The CDR3 coding sequence is TGTGCCAGCAGCCAAGAACAGGGGGCGATGACTGAAGCTTTCTTT.

J is TRBJ1-2 and V is TRBV7-2, with D unclear. V lost 5 bases, J lost 0 bases, and 13 bases lay in between. There are 15 residues in the CDR3. In germline, CDR1 is SGHTA, CDR2 FQGNSA. The CDR3 loop reads CASSRLDTSNYGYTF. DNA for the CDR3: TGTGCCAGCAGCCGTCTCGACACCTCTAACTATGGCTACACCTTC.

The rearrangement uses TRBV30 and TRBJ1-5; D might be TRBD1 (6 bases). The CDR3 runs to 12 residues. The V gene lost 4 bases and the J gene lost 5 bases, with 9 bases spanning the gap. Germline CDR1 reads GTSNPN; CDR2 reads SVGIG (reference sequence). The CDR3 here is CAWTRGDQPQHF. Written as DNA, the CDR3 is TGTGCCTGGACCAGGGGCGATCAGCCCCAGCATTTT.

The chain is built from TRBV5-1 and TRBJ2-3, with D perhaps matching TRBD1 (7 bases). This CDR3 region has 14 residues. The ends were cut back, 3 bases at V and 5 bases at J, with 13 bases in the middle. Germline lookup yields CDR1 SGHRS and CDR2 YFSETQ. The DNA of the CDR3 is TGCGCCAGCAGCTCCAGGGGGGTGGAAGATACGCAGTATTTT. Its protein product is CASSSRGVEDTQYF.

This clone was detected a few times. The chain carries TRBV5-8 and TRBJ2-1; 7 bases are shared with TRBD1. Germline V CDR1 and CDR2: SGHTS, YDEGEE. This CDR3 has 15 amino acids. Trimming at V came to 6 bases and at J to 3 bases, leaving 9 bases not matched to a gene. CDR3 in amino acids: CASTTGVGGYNEQFF. The CDR3 nucleotides are TGTGCCAGCACCACAGGGGTGGGCGGCTACAATGAGCAGTTCTTC. Full variable domain (rest looked up from reference TRBV5-8 and TRBJ2-1): EAGVTQSPTHLIKTRGQQATLRCSPISGHTSVYWYQQALGLGLQFLLWYDEGEERNRGNFPPRFSGRQFPNYSSELNVNALELEDSALYLCASTTGVGGYNEQFFGPGTRLTVL.

The chain recombines TRBV29-1 with TRBJ2-3; D not resolved. This CDR3 is built from 14 residues. Germline CDR1 is SQVTM and CDR2 is ANQGSEA. V lost 0 bases and J 2 bases, leaving 9 bases between the germline ends. The CDR3 nucleotides read TGCAGCGTTGAAGAGCCCGCTACCACAGATACGCAGTATTTT. Translation: CSVEEPATTDTQYF.

This clone has a handful of counts. The V call is TRBV9, the J call TRBJ2-5; TRBD2 aligns across 9 bases. CDR3 length equals 17 residues. The J segment lost 5 bases and the V segment lost 0 bases, leaving 11 bases of the junction unmatched. Germline CDR1 and CDR2: SGDLS and YYNGEE. The CDR3: CASSVGNSGSVGETQYF. The CDR3 DNA follows: TGTGCCAGCAGCGTAGGTAATAGCGGGAGTGTTGGGGAGACCCAGTACTTC.

The chain combines TRBV6-6 with TRBJ2-7; D is perhaps TRBD2 (6 bases). Between the trimmed V and J ends, which lost 7 bases and 6 bases, there was a span of 10 bases. The CDR3 sequence is 11 residues long. Germline V gene sequence: CDR1 MNHNY, CDR2 SVGAGI (reference sequence). The CDR3: CASMEGFEQYF. The DNA for the CDR3 is TGTGCCAGCATGGAGGGCTTCGAGCAGTACTTC.

In regard to this clone: The germline gene is not matched at one end of the junction; a read error may be the cause. V is TRBV2 and J is TRBJ1-1; 7 bases match TRBD1. Germline CDR1 SNHLY, CDR2 FYNNEI. There are 13 residues in the CDR3. The CDR3 region is CASSGQGDTEASF. As DNA, the CDR3 is TGTGCCAGCAGTGGTCAGGGGGACACTGAAGCTTCCTTT.

This clone came up a few times. CDR3 sequence: CASSPPDSLNTEAFF. The CDR3 DNA sequence: TGTGCCAGCTCACCGCCGGACAGCCTGAACACTGAAGCTTTCTTT. This sequence joins TRBV18 and TRBJ1-1, with D maybe TRBD1 (6 bases). Germline V lookup: CDR1 KGHSH, CDR2 LQKENI. The V end lost 3 bases, the J end lost 0 bases, and 11 bases lay between the germline ends. The CDR3 consists of 15 residues.

This clone was detected a few times. The V and J genes are TRBV5-1 and TRBJ2-4, with D hard to call. Trimming removed 4 bases at V and 6 bases at J, with 8 bases between. Looked up from germline, CDR1 is SGHRS and CDR2 is YFSETQ. The length of the CDR3 is 12 residues. In DNA form, the CDR3 reads TGCGCCAGCAGCGACACGGGAAACATTCAGTACTTC. Translation: CASSDTGNIQYF.

The gene calls are TRBV30 and TRBJ2-7; D is unresolved. The CDR3 is made up of 13 amino acids. CDR1 is GTSNPN and CDR2 is SVGIG in the germline V gene (reference sequence). V lost 1 base and J 3 bases, leaving 10 bases between the germline ends. The CDR3 DNA reads TGTGCCTGGAGTGGGCAGACTGGCTACGAGCAGTACTTC. Translated: CAWSGQTGYEQYF.

This clone was observed a handful of times. This chain connects TRBV20-1 to TRBJ2-1; no reliable D call. V shed 5 bases and J shed 6 bases, with 5 bases lying between them. Looked up from germline, CDR1 is DFQATT and CDR2 is SNEGSKA (reference sequence). The CDR3 length is 10 residues. The CDR3 nucleotides are TGCAGTGCTTCGTTCAATGAGCAGTTCTTC. It translates to CSASFNEQFF.

The DNA for the CDR3 is TGTGCCACCAGCAGAGATCCGGACCCGGCCAACGTCCTGACTTTC. Encoded protein: CATSRDPDPANVLTF. The V and J genes are TRBV15 and TRBJ2-6; D is unclear. Germline CDR1 and CDR2: LNHNV and YYDKDF (reference sequence). V lost 0 bases to trimming and J lost 6 bases, with 9 bases between them. This CDR3 comprises 15 residues. Looking up the rest from reference TRBV15 and TRBJ2-6 gives the full variable domain: DAMVIQNPRYQVTQFGKPVTLSCSQTLNHNVMYWYQQKSSQAPKLLFHYYDKDFNNEADTPDNFQSRRPNTSFCFLDIRSPGLGDTAMYLCATSRDPDPANVLTFGAGSRLTVL.

This clone was picked up a small number of times. The V and J genes are TRBV4-1 and TRBJ2-5; TRBD2 matches at 14 bases. This CDR3 is 17 amino acids long. After removal of 4 bases from V and 3 bases from J, the junction contained 7 bases not matched to a gene. Per germline, CDR1 MGHRA and CDR2 YSYEKL. In DNA, the CDR3 is TGCGCCAGCAGCCCTGGGACTAGCGGGAGCGGTAAAGAGACCCAGTACTTC. It codes for CASSPGTSGSGKETQYF.

This clone was found a few times. V usage is TRBV29-1 and J usage is TRBJ2-5, with 8 bases that match TRBD1. The CDR3 has 12 amino acids. The V gene's germline CDR1 is SQVTM and CDR2 ANQGSEA. J lost 5 bases, V lost 8 bases, and 7 bases had no gene match. CDR3 sequence: CSHKDRDETQYF. CDR3 nucleotides: TGCAGCCACAAGGACAGGGACGAGACCCAGTACTTC.

The rearrangement uses TRBV9 and TRBJ2-7; 9 bases are shared with TRBD2. The CDR3 is 15 residues long. Trimming at V came to 4 bases and at J to 1 base, leaving 6 bases not matched to a gene. CDR1 is SGDLS and CDR2 is YYNGEE in the germline V gene. CDR3 residues: CASSLGAGGSYEQYF. The CDR3 DNA reads TGTGCCAGCAGCCTAGGGGCGGGAGGGTCCTACGAGCAGTACTTC.

This chain uses TRBV5-1 with TRBJ2-3; 8 bases match TRBD2. The CDR3 totals 15 residues. J gave up 3 bases and V 0 bases, and 3 bases lay outside the gene matches. CDR1 is SGHRS, CDR2 YFSETQ, per germline. CDR3 DNA: TGCGCCAGCAGCTTGGGGACTAGCATTACAGATACGCAGTATTTT. Translation gives CASSLGTSITDTQYF.